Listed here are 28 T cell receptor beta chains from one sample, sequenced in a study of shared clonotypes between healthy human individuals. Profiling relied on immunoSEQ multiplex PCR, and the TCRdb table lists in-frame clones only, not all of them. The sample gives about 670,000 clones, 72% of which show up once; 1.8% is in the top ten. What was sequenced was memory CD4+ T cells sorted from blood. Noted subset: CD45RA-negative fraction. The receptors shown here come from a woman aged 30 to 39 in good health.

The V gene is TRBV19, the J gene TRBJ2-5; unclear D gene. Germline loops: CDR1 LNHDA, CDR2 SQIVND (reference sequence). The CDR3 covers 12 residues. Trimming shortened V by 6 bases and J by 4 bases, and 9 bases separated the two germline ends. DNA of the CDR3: TGTGCCAGTAGCGGTCCGGGAGAGACCCAGTACTTC. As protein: CASSGPGETQYF. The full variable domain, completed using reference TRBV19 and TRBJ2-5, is DGGITQSPKYLFRKEGQNVTLSCEQNLNHDAMYWYRQDPGQGLRLIYYSQIVNDFQKGDIAEGYSVSREKKESFPLTVTSAQKNPTAFYLCASSGPGETQYFGPGTRLLVL.

The CDR3 loop reads CASSIKTGLGYEQYF. The DNA for the CDR3 is TGTGCCAGCAGCATTAAGACTGGTCTGGGGTACGAGCAGTACTTC. The chain employs TRBV7-2 and TRBJ2-7; D not resolved. The CDR3 has 15 amino acids. With 5 bases removed from V and 4 bases from J, the gap between germline ends came to 18 bases. CDR1 SGHTA and CDR2 FQGNSA come from the germline V gene.

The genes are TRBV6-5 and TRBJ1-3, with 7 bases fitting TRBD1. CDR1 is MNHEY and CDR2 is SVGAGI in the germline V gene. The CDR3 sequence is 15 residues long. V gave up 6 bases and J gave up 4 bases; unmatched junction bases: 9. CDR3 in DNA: TGTGCCAGCAGAGGTCCAGGGGGAGCAGGAAACACCATATATTTT. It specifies CASRGPGGAGNTIYF.

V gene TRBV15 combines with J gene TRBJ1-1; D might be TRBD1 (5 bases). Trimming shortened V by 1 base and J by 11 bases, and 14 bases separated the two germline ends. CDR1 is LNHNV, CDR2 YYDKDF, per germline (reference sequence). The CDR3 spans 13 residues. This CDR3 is CATSRGQGRSAFF. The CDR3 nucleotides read TGTGCCACCAGCAGAGGGCAGGGTCGGTCGGCTTTCTTT. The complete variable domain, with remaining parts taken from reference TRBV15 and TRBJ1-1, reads DAMVIQNPRYQVTQFGKPVTLSCSQTLNHNVMYWYQQKSSQAPKLLFHYYDKDFNNEADTPDNFQSRRPNTSFCFLDIRSPGLGDTAMYLCATSRGQGRSAFFGQGTRLTVV.

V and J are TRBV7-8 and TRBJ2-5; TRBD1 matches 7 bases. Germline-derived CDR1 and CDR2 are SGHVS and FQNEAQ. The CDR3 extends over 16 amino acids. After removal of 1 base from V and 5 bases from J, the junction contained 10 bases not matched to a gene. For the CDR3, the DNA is TGTGCCAGCAGCTTAGGGACAGGTGTGGATGCTGAGACCCAGTACTTC. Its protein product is CASSLGTGVDAETQYF.

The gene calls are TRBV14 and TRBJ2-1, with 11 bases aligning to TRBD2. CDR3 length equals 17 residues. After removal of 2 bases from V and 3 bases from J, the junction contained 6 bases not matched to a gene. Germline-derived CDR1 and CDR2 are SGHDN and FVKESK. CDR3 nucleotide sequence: TGTGCCAGCAGCCAAACATTTCTAGCGGGGGGCTACAATGAGCAGTTCTTC. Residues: CASSQTFLAGGYNEQFF.

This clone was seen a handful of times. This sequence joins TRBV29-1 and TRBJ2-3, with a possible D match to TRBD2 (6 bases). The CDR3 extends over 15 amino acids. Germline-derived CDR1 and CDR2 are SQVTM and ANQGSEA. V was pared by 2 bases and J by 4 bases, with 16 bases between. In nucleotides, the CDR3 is TGCAGCGTTGAACGGACTCAAACTAGCCCAGATACGCAGTATTTT. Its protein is CSVERTQTSPDTQYF.

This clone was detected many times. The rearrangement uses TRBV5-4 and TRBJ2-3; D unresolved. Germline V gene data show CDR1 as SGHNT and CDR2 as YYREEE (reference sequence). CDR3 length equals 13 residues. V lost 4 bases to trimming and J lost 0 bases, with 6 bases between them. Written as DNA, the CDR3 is TGTGCCAGCAGCACGGAAAGCACAGATACGCAGTATTTT. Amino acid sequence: CASSTESTDTQYF.

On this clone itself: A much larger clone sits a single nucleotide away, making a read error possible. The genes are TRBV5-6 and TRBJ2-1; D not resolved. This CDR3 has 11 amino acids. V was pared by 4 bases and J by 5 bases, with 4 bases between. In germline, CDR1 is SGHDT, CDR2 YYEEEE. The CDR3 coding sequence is TGTGCCAGCAGCCAGAACAATGAGCAGTTCTTC. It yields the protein CASSQNNEQFF. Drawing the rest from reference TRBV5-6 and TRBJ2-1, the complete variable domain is DAGVTQSPTHLIKTRGQQVTLRCSPKSGHDTVSWYQQALGQGPQFIFQYYEEEERQRGNFPDRFSGHQFPNYSSELNVNALLLGDSALYLCASSQNNEQFFGPGTRLTVL.

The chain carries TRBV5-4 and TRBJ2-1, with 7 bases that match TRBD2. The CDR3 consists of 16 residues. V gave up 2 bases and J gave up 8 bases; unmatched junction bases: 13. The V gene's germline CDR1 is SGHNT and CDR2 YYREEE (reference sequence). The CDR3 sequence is CASSFKSGLVRDEQFF. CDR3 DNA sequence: TGTGCCAGCAGCTTCAAATCAGGACTAGTACGGGATGAGCAGTTCTTC.

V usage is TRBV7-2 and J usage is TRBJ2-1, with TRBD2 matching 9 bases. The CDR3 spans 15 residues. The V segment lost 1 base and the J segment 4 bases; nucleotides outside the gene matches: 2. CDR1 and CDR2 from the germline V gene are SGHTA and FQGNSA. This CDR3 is CASSLVLAGYNEQFF. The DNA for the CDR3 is TGTGCCAGCAGCTTAGTTCTAGCGGGGTACAATGAGCAGTTCTTC.

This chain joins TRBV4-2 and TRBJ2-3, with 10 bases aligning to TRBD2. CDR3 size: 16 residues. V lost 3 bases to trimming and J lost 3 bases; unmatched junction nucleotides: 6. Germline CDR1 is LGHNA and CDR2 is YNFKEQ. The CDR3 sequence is CASSHPSGSGTDTQYF. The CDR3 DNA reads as TGTGCCAGCAGCCACCCTAGCGGGAGCGGTACAGATACGCAGTATTTT.

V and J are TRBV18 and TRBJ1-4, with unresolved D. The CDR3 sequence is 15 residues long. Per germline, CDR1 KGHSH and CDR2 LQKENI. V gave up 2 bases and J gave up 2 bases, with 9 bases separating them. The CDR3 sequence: CASSPNRHTNEKLFF. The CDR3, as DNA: TGTGCCAGCTCACCAAATCGGCATACTAATGAAAAACTGTTTTTT.

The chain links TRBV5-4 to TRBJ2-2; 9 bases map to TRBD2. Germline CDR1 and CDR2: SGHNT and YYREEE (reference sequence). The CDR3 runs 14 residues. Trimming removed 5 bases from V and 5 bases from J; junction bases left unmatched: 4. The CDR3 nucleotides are TGTGCCAGCAGTAGCGGGAGTAGGACCGGGGAGCTGTTTTTT. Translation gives CASSSGSRTGELFF.

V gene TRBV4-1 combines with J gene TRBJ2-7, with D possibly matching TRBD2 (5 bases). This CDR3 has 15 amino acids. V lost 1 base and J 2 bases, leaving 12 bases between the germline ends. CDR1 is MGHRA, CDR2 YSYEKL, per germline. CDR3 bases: TGCGCCAGCAGCCAAGGATCTAGGGAGACCTACGAGCAGTACTTC. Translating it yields CASSQGSRETYEQYF.

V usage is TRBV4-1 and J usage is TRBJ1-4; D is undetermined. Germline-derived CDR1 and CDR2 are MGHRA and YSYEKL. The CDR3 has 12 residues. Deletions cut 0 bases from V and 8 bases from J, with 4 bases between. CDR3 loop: CASSQDVEKLFF. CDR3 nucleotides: TGCGCCAGCAGCCAAGACGTGGAAAAACTGTTTTTT.

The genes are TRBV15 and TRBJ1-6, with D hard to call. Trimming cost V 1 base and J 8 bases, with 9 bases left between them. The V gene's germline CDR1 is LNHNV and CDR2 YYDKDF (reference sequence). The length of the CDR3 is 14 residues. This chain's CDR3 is CATSRGTDDSPLHF. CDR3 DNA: TGTGCCACCAGCAGAGGGACTGATGATTCACCCCTCCACTTT.

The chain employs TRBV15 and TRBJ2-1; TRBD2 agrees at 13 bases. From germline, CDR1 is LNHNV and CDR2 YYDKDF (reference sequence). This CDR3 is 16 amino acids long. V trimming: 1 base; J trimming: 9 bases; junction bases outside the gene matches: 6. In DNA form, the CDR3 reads TGTGCCACCAGCAGAGTTGGACTAGCGGGAGTGATTGAGCAGTTCTTC. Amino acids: CATSRVGLAGVIEQFF.

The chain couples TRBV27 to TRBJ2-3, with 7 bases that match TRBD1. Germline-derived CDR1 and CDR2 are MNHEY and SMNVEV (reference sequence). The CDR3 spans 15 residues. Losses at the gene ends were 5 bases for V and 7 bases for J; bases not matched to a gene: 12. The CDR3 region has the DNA TGTGCCAGCAGTCCGACCCGACAGGGCTTGTATACGCAGTATTTT. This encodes CASSPTRQGLYTQYF.

CDR3 in amino acids: CASSLGREREQFF. The DNA for the CDR3 is TGTGCCAGCAGCTTAGGGCGGGAGAGGGAGCAGTTCTTC. V usage is TRBV7-2 and J usage is TRBJ2-1, with 7 nucleotides matching TRBD2. The CDR3 runs 13 residues. Germline V gives CDR1 SGHTA, CDR2 FQGNSA. Trimming at V came to 1 base and at J to 10 bases, leaving 4 bases not matched to a gene.

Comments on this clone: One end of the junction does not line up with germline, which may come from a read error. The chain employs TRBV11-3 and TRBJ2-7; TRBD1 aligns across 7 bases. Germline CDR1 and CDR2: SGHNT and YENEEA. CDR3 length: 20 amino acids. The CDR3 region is CASSPALKSRPRTSAGQVAF. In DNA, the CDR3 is TGTGCCAGCAGTCCCGCGCTAAAAAGCCGACCCCGAACCAGCGCCGGACAGGTAGCTTTC.

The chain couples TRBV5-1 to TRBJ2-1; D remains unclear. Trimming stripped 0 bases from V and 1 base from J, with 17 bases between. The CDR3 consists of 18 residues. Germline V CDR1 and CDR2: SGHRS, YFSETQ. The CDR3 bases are TGCGCCAGCAGCTTGGCCCCCACCGGAGCGAGGTCCTACAATGAGCAGTTCTTC. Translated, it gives CASSLAPTGARSYNEQFF.

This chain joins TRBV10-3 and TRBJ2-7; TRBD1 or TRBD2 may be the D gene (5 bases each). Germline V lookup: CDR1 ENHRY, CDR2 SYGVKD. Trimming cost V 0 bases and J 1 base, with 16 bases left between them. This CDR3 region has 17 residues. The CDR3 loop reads CAISESWGTAPSYEQYF. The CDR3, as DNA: TGTGCCATCAGTGAGTCTTGGGGGACCGCGCCTTCCTACGAGCAGTACTTC.

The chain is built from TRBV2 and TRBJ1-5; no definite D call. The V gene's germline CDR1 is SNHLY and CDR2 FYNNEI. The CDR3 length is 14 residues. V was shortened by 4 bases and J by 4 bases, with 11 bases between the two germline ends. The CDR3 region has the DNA TGTGCCAGCAGTGGGGCAGCTTATAATCAGCCCCAGCATTTT. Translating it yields CASSGAAYNQPQHF.

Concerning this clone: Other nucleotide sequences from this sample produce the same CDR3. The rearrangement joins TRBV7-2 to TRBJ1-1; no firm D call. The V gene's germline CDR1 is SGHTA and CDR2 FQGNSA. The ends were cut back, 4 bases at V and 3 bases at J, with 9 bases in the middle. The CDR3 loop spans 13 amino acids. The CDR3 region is CASSSQRDTEAFF. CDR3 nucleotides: TGTGCCAGCAGCTCGCAGAGGGACACTGAAGCTTTCTTT.

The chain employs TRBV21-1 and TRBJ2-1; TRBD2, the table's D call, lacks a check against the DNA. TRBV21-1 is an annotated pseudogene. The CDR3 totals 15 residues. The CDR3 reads CASSRAGEDDNEQFF. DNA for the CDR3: TGTGCCAGCAGCCGAGCGGGAGAGGATGACAATGAGCAGTTCTTC.

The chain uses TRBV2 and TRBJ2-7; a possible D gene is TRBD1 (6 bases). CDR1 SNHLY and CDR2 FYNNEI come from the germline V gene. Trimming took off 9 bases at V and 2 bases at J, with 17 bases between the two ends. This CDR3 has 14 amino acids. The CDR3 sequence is CASKYGDTAYEQYF. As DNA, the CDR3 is TGTGCCAGTAAATATGGGGACACAGCCTACGAGCAGTACTTC.

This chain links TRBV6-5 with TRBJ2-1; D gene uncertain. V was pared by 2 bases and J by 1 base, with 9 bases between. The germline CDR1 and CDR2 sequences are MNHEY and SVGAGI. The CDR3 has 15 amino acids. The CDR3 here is CASSYGGFSYNEQFF. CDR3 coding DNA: TGTGCCAGCAGTTACGGTGGGTTTTCCTACAATGAGCAGTTCTTC.